The 11 T cell receptor beta chains in this list originate from one sample, sequenced in a study of Graves' ophthalmopathy and Graves' hyperthyroidism. Amplification targeted the TCR beta CDR3 regions, with RNA transcripts as the source material. The workflow started with a first-round RT-PCR run with HTBI primers and then moved on to a second-round multiplex PCR. Via MiXCR, TCRdb re-called the multiplex PCR reads, giving one row per CDR3 protein. Here the sample spans approximately 380,000 distinct CDR3 sequences, roughly 20% being singletons. The specimen was peripheral blood. Every receptor here comes from a woman aged 18-29 years with stable Graves' hyperthyroidism.

In this sample, this clonotype turned up many times. The chain carries TRBV14 and TRBJ1-1; D might be TRBD1 (5 bases). Germline lookup yields CDR1 SGHDN and CDR2 FVKESK. The CDR3 runs 13 residues. The ends were cut back, 2 bases at V and 4 bases at J, with 8 bases in the middle. DNA for the CDR3: TGTGCCAGCAGCCAACAGGGAGGCACTGAAGCTTTCTTT. Translated, it gives CASSQQGGTEAFF.

V usage is TRBV4-1 and J usage is TRBJ1-1, with 10 bases that match TRBD1. The CDR3 spans 19 residues. Germline V gene data show CDR1 as MGHRA and CDR2 as YSYEKL. V shed 4 bases and J 0 bases; nucleotides not matched to a gene: 14. DNA of the CDR3: TGCGCCAGCAGCCGAGACGACAGGGGGCAAAGGGTATTGAACACTGAAGCTTTCTTT. Translating it yields CASSRDDRGQRVLNTEAFF.

This clonotype occurred many times. The J gene is TRBJ2-7, the V gene TRBV20-1; 8 positions match TRBD2. Germline V gives CDR1 DFQATT, CDR2 SNEGSKA (reference sequence). This CDR3 is 14 amino acids long. The V and J ends lost 1 base and 5 bases, in that order; junction bases with no gene match: 7. CDR3 in DNA: TGCAGTGCTAGAGTAAAGACTAGCGCACACGAGCAGTACTTC. Its protein product is CSARVKTSAHEQYF.

J is TRBJ2-5 and V is TRBV5-1; 10 bases fit TRBD2. The CDR3 length is 15 residues. J gave up 3 bases and V 5 bases, and 7 bases lay outside the gene matches. Germline lookup yields CDR1 SGHRS and CDR2 YFSETQ. This CDR3 reads CASRSSGSGEETQYF. For the CDR3, the DNA is TGCGCCAGCAGATCTAGCGGGAGTGGTGAAGAGACCCAGTACTTC.

This chain uses TRBV15 with TRBJ2-4; 7 nucleotides align to TRBD2. CDR3 length: 18 amino acids. The germline gives CDR1 LNHNV, CDR2 YYDKDF (reference sequence). The V gene end was trimmed by 7 bases and the J gene end by 3 bases; junction bases not matched to a gene: 18. The CDR3 nucleotides read TGTGCCACCAAAGAAGGGATTACAGGCGGACTAGTCAAAAACATTCAGTACTTC. It is translated as CATKEGITGGLVKNIQYF.

In this sample, this clonotype turned up many times. V gene TRBV7-6 combines with J gene TRBJ1-3; TRBD1 agrees at 7 bases. Germline CDR1 is SGHVS and CDR2 is FNYEAQ. Losses at the gene ends were 3 bases for V and 0 bases for J; bases not matched to a gene: 5. The CDR3 covers 16 residues. This CDR3 reads CASSLGTASSGNTIYF. For the CDR3, the DNA is TGTGCCAGCAGCTTGGGGACAGCCAGCTCTGGAAACACCATATATTTT.

The chain joins TRBV6-2 or TRBV6-3 to TRBJ2-5; possibly TRBD1 for D (5 bases). The CDR3 spans 12 residues. Germline-derived CDR1 and CDR2 are MNHEY and SVGEGT. V lost 4 bases and J 10 bases, leaving 13 bases between the germline ends. CDR3 region: CASSSRQPHQYF. The CDR3 DNA is TGTGCCAGCAGTTCCCGACAGCCGCACCAGTACTTC.

This clonotype appeared a few times. A much larger clone differs by one base, so this may be a read error. V usage is TRBV29-1 and J usage is TRBJ1-1; TRBD1 agrees at 7 bases. The CDR3 covers 12 residues. CDR1 is SQVTM, CDR2 ANQGSEA, per germline. CDR3 sequence: CSVEEGADEACF. CDR3 in DNA: TGCAGCGTTGAGGAGGGGGCGGATGAAGCTTGCTTT.

At least ten counts were recorded for this clonotype. The chain is built from TRBV28 and TRBJ2-4; D not certain. Trimming shortened V by 3 bases and J by 6 bases, and 9 bases separated the two germline ends. The V gene's germline CDR1 is MDHEN and CDR2 SYDVKM. CDR3 length: 13 residues. The CDR3 DNA reads as TGTGCCAGCAGTTTTGGACCCCCAAACATTCAGTACTTC. This encodes CASSFGPPNIQYF. Full variable domain (outside the CDR3, taken from reference TRBV28 and TRBJ2-4): DVKVTQSSRYLVKRTGEKVFLECVQDMDHENMFWYRQDPGLGLRLIYFSYDVKMKEKGDIPEGYSVSREKKERFSLILESASTNQTSMYLCASSFGPPNIQYFGAGTRLSVL.

This clonotype came up many times. DNA for the CDR3: TGTGCCAGCAGCGGCGGGGTTGGGGGTTACGAGCAGTACTTC. Amino acids: CASSGGVGGYEQYF. The J gene is TRBJ2-7, the V gene TRBV11-2; TRBD2 might be the D (6 bases). Per the germline V gene, CDR1 is SGHAT and CDR2 is FQNNGV. V dropped 5 bases and J dropped 4 bases, with 15 bases sitting between them. The CDR3 totals 14 residues.

There are many counts of this clonotype. J is TRBJ2-5 and V is TRBV19; TRBD1 matches at 8 bases. V gave up 9 bases and J gave up 5 bases; unmatched junction bases: 11. Germline CDR1 reads LNHDA; CDR2 reads SQIVND (reference sequence). CDR3 length equals 14 residues. The DNA for the CDR3 is TGTGCCAGCGCCTTGGACAGGGAGGTGGAGACCCAGTACTTC. Residues: CASALDREVETQYF.